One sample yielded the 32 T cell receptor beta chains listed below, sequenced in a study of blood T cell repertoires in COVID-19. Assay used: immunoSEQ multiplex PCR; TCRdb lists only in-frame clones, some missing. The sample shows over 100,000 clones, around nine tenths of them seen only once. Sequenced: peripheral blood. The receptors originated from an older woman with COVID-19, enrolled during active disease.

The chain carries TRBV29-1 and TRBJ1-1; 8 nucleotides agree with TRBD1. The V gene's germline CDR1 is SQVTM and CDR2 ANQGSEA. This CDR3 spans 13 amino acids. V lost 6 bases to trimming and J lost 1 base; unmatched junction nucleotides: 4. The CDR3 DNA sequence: TGCAGCGTCGGCGGGACAGGGAACACTGAAGCTTTCTTT. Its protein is CSVGGTGNTEAFF.

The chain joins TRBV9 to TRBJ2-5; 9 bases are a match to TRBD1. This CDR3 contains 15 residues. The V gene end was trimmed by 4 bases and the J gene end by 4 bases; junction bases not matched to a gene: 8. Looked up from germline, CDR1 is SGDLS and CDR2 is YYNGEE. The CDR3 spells CASSLTGGLRETQYF. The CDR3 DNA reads TGTGCCAGCAGCCTGACAGGGGGGTTGAGAGAGACCCAGTACTTC.

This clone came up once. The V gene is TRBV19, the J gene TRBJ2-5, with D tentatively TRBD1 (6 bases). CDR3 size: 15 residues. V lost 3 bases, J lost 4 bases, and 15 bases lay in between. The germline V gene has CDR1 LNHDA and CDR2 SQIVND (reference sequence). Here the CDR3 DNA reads TGTGCCAGTAGTATGGGGCAGGGGACGCCAGAGACCCAGTACTTC. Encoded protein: CASSMGQGTPETQYF.

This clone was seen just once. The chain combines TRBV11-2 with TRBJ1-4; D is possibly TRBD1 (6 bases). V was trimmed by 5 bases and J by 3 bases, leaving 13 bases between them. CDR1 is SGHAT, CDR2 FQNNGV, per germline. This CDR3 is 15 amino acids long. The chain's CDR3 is CASSPLRTANEKLFF. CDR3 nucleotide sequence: TGTGCCAGCAGCCCCCTCCGGACAGCTAATGAAAAACTGTTTTTT.

CDR3 protein: CATSGGRRYGYTF. The CDR3 nucleotides read TGTGCCACCAGCGGGGGGAGGCGCTATGGCTACACCTTC. The rearrangement links TRBV15 to TRBJ1-2, with D perhaps TRBD1 (5 bases). The CDR3 contains 13 residues. The germline V gene has CDR1 LNHNV and CDR2 YYDKDF (reference sequence). V dropped 5 bases and J dropped 4 bases, with 11 bases sitting between them.

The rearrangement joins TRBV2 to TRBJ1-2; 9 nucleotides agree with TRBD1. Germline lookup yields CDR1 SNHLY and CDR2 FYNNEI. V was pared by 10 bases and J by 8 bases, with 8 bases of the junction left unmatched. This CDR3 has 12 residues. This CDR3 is CATSGQGGGYTF. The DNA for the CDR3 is TGTGCCACATCGGGACAGGGAGGCGGCTACACCTTC.

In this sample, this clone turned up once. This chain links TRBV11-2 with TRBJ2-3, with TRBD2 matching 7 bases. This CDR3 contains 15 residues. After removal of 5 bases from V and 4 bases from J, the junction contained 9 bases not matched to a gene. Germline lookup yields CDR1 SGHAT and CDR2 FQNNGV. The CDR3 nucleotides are TGTGCCAGCAGCCTTCTGGGAGGGGCGGCAGATACGCAGTATTTT. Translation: CASSLLGGAADTQYF.

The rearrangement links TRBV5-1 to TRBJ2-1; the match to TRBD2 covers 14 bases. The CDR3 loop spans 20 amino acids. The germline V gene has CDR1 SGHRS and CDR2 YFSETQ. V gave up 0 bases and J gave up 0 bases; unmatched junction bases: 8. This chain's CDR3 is CASSLGRTSGGTSSYNEQFF. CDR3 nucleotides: TGCGCCAGCAGCTTGGGACGGACTAGCGGGGGGACAAGCTCCTACAATGAGCAGTTCTTC. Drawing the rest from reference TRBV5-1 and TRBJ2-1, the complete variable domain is KAGVTQTPRYLIKTRGQQVTLSCSPISGHRSVSWYQQTPGQGLQFLFEYFSETQRNKGNFPGRFSGRQFSNSRSEMNVSTLELGDSALYLCASSLGRTSGGTSSYNEQFFGPGTRLTVL.

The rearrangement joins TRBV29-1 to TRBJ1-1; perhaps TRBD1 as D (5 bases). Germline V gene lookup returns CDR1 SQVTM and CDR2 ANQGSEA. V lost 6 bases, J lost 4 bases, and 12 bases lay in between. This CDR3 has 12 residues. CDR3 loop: CSVWMGGTEAFF. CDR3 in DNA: TGCAGCGTGTGGATGGGGGGCACTGAAGCTTTCTTT.

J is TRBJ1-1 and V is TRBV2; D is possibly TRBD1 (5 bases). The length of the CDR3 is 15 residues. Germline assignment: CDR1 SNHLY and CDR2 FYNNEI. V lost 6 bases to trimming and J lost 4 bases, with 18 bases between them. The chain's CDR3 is CASSGDAGLGTEAFF. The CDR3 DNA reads TGTGCCAGCAGCGGTGACGCAGGGCTCGGCACTGAAGCTTTCTTT.

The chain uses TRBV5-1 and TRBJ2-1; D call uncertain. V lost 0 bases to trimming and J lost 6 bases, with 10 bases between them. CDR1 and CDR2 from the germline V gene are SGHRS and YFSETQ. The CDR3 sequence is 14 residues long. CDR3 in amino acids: CASSLALEFNEQFF. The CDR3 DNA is TGCGCCAGCAGCTTGGCGCTAGAATTCAATGAGCAGTTCTTC. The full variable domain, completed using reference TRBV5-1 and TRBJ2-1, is KAGVTQTPRYLIKTRGQQVTLSCSPISGHRSVSWYQQTPGQGLQFLFEYFSETQRNKGNFPGRFSGRQFSNSRSEMNVSTLELGDSALYLCASSLALEFNEQFFGPGTRLTVL.

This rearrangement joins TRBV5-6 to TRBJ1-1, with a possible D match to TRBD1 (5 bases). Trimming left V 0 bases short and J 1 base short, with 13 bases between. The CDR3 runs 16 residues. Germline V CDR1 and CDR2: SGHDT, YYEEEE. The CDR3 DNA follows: TGTGCCAGCAGCTTGGGGATTACAGGCCCGAACACTGAAGCTTTCTTT. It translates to CASSLGITGPNTEAFF.

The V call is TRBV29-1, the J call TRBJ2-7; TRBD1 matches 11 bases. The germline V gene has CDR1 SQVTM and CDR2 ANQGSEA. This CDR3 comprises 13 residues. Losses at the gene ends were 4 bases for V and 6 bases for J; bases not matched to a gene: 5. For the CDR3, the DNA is TGCAGCGTTGTGGGGGGGACAGGGGGCGAGCAGTACTTC. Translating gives CSVVGGTGGEQYF.

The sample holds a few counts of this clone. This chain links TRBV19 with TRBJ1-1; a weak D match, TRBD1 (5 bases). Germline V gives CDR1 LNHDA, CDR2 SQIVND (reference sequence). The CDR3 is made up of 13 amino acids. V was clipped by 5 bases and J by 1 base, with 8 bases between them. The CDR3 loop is CASSLTENTEAFF. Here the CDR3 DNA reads TGTGCCAGTAGTCTGACAGAGAACACTGAAGCTTTCTTT.

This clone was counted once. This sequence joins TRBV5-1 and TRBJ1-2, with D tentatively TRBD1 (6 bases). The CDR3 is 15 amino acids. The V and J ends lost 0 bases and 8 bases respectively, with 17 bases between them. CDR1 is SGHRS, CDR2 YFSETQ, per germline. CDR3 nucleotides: TGCGCCAGCAGCTTGGCCCTAGACAGGACTAGGGGCTACACCTTC. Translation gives CASSLALDRTRGYTF.

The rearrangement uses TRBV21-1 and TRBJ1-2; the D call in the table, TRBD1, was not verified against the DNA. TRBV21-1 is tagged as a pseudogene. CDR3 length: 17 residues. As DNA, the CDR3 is TGTGCCAGCCGAAATGCGAGACAGGGCGGGGTTAACTATGGCTACACCTTC. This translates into CASRNARQGGVNYGYTF.

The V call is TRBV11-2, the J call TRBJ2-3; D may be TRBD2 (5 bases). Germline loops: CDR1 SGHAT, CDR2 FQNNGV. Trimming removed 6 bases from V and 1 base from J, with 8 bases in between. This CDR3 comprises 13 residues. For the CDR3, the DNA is TGTGCCAGCAGAGGACTGGGCACAGATACGCAGTATTTT. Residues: CASRGLGTDTQYF.

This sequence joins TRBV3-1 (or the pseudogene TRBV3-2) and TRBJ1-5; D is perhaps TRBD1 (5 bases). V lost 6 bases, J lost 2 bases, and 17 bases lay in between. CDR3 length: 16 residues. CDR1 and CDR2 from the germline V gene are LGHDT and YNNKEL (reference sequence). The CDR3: CASRQPGALCNQPQHF. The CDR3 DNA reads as TGTGCCAGCAGACAACCTGGGGCTCTTTGCAATCAGCCCCAGCATTTT.

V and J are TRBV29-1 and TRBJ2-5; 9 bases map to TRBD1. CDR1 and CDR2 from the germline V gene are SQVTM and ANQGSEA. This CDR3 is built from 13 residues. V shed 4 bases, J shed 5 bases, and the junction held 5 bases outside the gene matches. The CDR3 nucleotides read TGCAGCGTTGGCGGACAGGGGTATGAGACCCAGTACTTC. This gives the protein CSVGGQGYETQYF.

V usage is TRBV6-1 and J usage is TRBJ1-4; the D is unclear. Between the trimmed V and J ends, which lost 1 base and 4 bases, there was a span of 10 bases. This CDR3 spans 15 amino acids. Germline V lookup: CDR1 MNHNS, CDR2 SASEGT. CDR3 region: CASSEVAESNEKLFF. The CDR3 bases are TGTGCCAGCAGTGAAGTCGCAGAAAGTAATGAAAAACTGTTTTTT.

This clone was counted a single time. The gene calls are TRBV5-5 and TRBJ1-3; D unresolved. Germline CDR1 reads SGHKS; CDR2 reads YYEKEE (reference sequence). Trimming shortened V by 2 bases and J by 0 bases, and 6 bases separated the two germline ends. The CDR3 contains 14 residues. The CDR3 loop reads CASSFQVSGNTIYF. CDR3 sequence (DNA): TGTGCCAGCAGCTTCCAGGTCTCTGGAAACACCATATATTTT.

This chain's CDR3 is CASSLGGLAGQETQYF. DNA of the CDR3: TGTGCCAGCAGCTTAGGGGGACTAGCGGGCCAAGAGACCCAGTACTTC. The chain carries TRBV11-2 and TRBJ2-5; 12 bases fit TRBD2. The CDR3 has 16 amino acids. V shed 1 base, J shed 1 base, and the junction held 1 base outside the gene matches. Per germline, CDR1 SGHAT and CDR2 FQNNGV.

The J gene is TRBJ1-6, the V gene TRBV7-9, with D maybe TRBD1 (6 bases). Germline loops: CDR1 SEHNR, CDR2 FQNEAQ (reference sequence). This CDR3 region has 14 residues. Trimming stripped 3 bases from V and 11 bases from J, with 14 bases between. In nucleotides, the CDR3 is TGTGCCAGCAGCTTCGAGACAGGTTCCCCACCCCTCCACTTT. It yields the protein CASSFETGSPPLHF.

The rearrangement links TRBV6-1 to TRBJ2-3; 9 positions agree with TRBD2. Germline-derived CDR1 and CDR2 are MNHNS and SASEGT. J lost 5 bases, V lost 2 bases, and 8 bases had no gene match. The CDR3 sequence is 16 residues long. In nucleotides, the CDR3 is TGTGCCAGCAGTGAACAGGGTGGCGGGGGGGGAGATACGCAGTATTTT. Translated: CASSEQGGGGGDTQYF.

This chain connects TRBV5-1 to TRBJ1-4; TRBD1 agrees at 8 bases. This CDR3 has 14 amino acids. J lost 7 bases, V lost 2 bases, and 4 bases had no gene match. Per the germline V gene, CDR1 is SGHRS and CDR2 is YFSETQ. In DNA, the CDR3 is TGCGCCAGCAGCTTCTCGACAGGGGTTGAAAAACTGTTTTTT. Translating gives CASSFSTGVEKLFF.

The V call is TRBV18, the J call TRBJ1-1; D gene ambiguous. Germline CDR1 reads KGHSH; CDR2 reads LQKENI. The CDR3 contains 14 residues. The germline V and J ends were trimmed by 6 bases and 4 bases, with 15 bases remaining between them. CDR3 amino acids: CASSSRETITEAFF. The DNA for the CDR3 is TGTGCCAGCTCTTCTCGGGAAACAATCACTGAAGCTTTCTTT. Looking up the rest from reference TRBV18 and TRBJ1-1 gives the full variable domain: NAGVMQNPRHLVRRRGQEARLRCSPMKGHSHVYWYRQLPEEGLKFMVYLQKENIIDESGMPKERFSAEFPKEGPSILRIQQVVRGDSAAYFCASSSRETITEAFFGQGTRLTVV.

This CDR3 reads CASSPWTGNKNIQYF. CDR3 DNA sequence: TGTGCCAGCAGCCCCTGGACAGGGAACAAAAACATTCAGTACTTC. The chain carries TRBV3-1 (or the pseudogene TRBV3-2) and TRBJ2-4; 8 nucleotides align to TRBD1. With V trimmed by 4 bases and J by 3 bases, 5 bases remained unmatched. CDR3 length: 15 residues. Germline V lookup: CDR1 LGHDT, CDR2 YNNKEL (reference sequence).

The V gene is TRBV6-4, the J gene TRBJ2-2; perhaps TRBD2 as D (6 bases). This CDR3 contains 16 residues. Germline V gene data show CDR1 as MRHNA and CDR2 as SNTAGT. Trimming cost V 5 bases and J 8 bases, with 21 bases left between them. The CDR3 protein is CASSSLPGAGPGELFF. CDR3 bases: TGTGCCAGCAGTTCCCTACCGGGAGCAGGACCTGGGGAGCTGTTTTTT.

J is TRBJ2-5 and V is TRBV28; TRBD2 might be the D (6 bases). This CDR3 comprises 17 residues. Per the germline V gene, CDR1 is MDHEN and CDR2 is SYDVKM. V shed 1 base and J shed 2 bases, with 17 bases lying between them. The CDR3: CASSLSRVAGSQETQYF. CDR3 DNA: TGTGCCAGCAGTTTATCCCGGGTGGCGGGGAGTCAAGAGACCCAGTACTTC. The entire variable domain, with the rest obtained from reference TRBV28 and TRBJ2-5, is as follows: DVKVTQSSRYLVKRTGEKVFLECVQDMDHENMFWYRQDPGLGLRLIYFSYDVKMKEKGDIPEGYSVSREKKERFSLILESASTNQTSMYLCASSLSRVAGSQETQYFGPGTRLLVL.

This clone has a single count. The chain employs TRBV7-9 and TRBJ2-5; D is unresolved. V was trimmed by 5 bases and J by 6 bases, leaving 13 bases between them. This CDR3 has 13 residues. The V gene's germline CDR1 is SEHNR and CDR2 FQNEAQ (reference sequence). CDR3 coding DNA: TGTGCCAGCAGCCTTCGGTTAGTGAAGACCCAGTACTTC. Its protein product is CASSLRLVKTQYF.

DNA of the CDR3: TGTGCCAGCAGCCCAGGACTAGCGACCTACAATGAGCAGTTCTTC. As protein: CASSPGLATYNEQFF. V and J are TRBV11-3 and TRBJ2-1, with TRBD2 identical over 9 bases. The V and J ends lost 5 bases and 2 bases, in that order; junction bases with no gene match: 4. The CDR3 totals 15 residues. Germline-derived CDR1 and CDR2 are SGHNT and YENEEA.

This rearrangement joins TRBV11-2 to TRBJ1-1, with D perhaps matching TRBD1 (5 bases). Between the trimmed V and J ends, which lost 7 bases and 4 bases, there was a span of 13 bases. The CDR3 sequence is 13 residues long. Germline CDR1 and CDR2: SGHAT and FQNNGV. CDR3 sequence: CASKRGQITEAFF. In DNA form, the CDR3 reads TGTGCCAGCAAAAGAGGACAAATCACTGAAGCTTTCTTT.